The present TCR beta chain was sequenced within a study of blood T cell repertoires in COVID-19. Study-wide context: The United States, Italy and Spain supplied acute and convalescent COVID-19 samples. The cDNA or gDNA used as material had been derived from T cells, B-cell-depleted T cells, or PBMCs.

Original processing notes: Quantification of nucleated cells was approximated via reference gene primer amplification. Clones were sequenced by immunoSEQ multiplex PCR, and TCRdb holds only the in-frame ones, with some missing. V and J calls and clone size are those listed in that table; D and trimming were worked out from the DNA. The table records more than 45,000 clones, under 80% of them present only once. This CDR3 region has 15 residues. The germline CDR1 and CDR2 sequences are MGHRA and YSYEKL. V gave up 6 bases and J gave up 4 bases; unmatched junction bases: 6. The chain has TRBV4-1 and TRBJ1-6; 7 bases align to TRBD1. The sequencing input was peripheral blood. This sequence was found in a human donor in a cohort sampled during active COVID-19. The chain's CDR3 is CASRIDRAYNSPLHF. In DNA, the CDR3 is TGCGCCAGCAGGATAGACAGGGCTTATAATTCACCCCTCCACTTT.